The rows below give T cell receptor beta chains drawn from one sample of a study of blood T cell repertoires in COVID-19. Here immunoSEQ multiplex PCR was the method, and the copy in TCRdb shows in-frame clones only, minus some. The sample holds about 370,000 clones, approximately 89% seen once. The sequenced material came from peripheral blood. These receptors came from a woman in her 30s with COVID-19, enrolled during active disease. Both conserved end residues are part of each CDR3. A D gene is named only where the DNA matches it firmly. Expanded clones are given a class, and other clones once, few, many or no size at all.

CDR3 length	V gene	clone size	J gene	D gene	CDR3 DNA	CDR3 protein
15	TRBV5-1	few	TRBJ2-5	TRBD2	TGCGCCAGCAGCTTCGTCCCTAGCGGACAAGAGACCCAGTACTTC	CASSFVPSGQETQYF
11	TRBV20-1	NA	TRBJ2-3	NA	TGCAGTGCTATGTGGAGAGATACGCAGTATTTT	CSAMWRDTQYF
14	TRBV5-5	NA	TRBJ2-5	TRBD1	TGTGCCAGCAGCGAGGACAGGGCCCTAGGGACCCAGTACTTC	CASSEDRALGTQYF
13	TRBV12-3/TRBV12-4	NA	TRBJ1-2	NA	TGTGCCAGCAGTTTTCGGGGGTTCTATGGCTACACCTTC	CASSFRGFYGYTF
15	TRBV11-2	NA	TRBJ2-7	TRBD1	TGTGCCAGCAGCTTAGGAGAGACAGGGTTATACGAGCAGTACTTC	CASSLGETGLYEQYF
14	TRBV27	NA	TRBJ1-1	NA	TGTGCCAGCAGTTTAAGCGGGGGTTGGACTGAAGCTTTCTTT	CASSLSGGWTEAFF
16	TRBV6-5	NA	TRBJ2-1	TRBD2	TGTGCCAGCAGTTCGGGTAGCGGGAGGTCCTACAATGAGCAGTTCTTC	CASSSGSGRSYNEQFF
14	TRBV5-1	NA	TRBJ2-3	NA	TGCGCCAGCAGCTTGGATCAGGGGTCGGATACGCAGTATTTT	CASSLDQGSDTQYF
12	TRBV2	NA	TRBJ1-2	NA	TGTGCCAGCAGGACAGCTAACTATGGCTACACCTTC	CASRTANYGYTF
16	TRBV11-2	NA	TRBJ2-3	NA	TGTGCCAGCAGCTCCCTTGGGGGCGGGAGCTCAGATACGCAGTATTTT	CASSSLGGGSSDTQYF
15	TRBV9	NA	TRBJ1-6	TRBD1	TGTGCCAGCAGCGTAGAGGAGACAGGGGGCTCACCCCTCCACTTT	CASSVEETGGSPLHF
14	TRBV9	NA	TRBJ2-3	TRBD1	TGTGCCAGCAGCATAGGGACAGGGGCAGATACGCAGTATTTT	CASSIGTGADTQYF
12	TRBV6-5	NA	TRBJ1-6	NA	TGTGCCAGCAGACAGGGCAATTCACCCCTCCACTTT	CASRQGNSPLHF
15	TRBV19	few	TRBJ2-2	TRBD1	TGTGCCAGTAGGCAGGGGACAGGGAACACCGGGGAGCTGTTTTTT	CASRQGTGNTGELFF
13	TRBV11-2	NA	TRBJ1-6	NA	TGTGCCAGCAGCTTCCAGGGTAATTCACCCCTCCACTTT	CASSFQGNSPLHF
14	TRBV5-4	NA	TRBJ2-1	TRBD2	TGTGCCAGCAGCGGGGGGGGTAGTAGTATTGAGCAGTTCTTC	CASSGGGSSIEQFF
16	TRBV29-1	NA	TRBJ2-3	TRBD2	TGCAGCGTTGATAGTGGGAGCGGGAGGGTCACAGATACGCAGTATTTT	CSVDSGSGRVTDTQYF
15	TRBV3-1/TRBV3-2	NA	TRBJ2-3	TRBD2	TGTGCCAGCAGCCAAGGTGCGGGAGCTGCAGATACGCAGTATTTT	CASSQGAGAADTQYF
15	TRBV19	few	TRBJ1-4	NA	TGTGCCAGTAGTGGGATCGTGGGGCTGGAGGAAAAACTGTTTTTT	CASSGIVGLEEKLFF
15	TRBV3-1/TRBV3-2	NA	TRBJ2-7	NA	TGTGCCAGCAGCCCCGAAGTGGGGCCACTCGCCGAGCAGTACTTC	CASSPEVGPLAEQYF
16	TRBV2	NA	TRBJ2-5	TRBD1	TGTGCCAGCCTAGGGACAGGGGGCCTGGGTTTGAAGACCCAGTACTTC	CASLGTGGLGLKTQYF
16	TRBV3-1/TRBV3-2	NA	TRBJ2-7	TRBD2	TGTGCCAGCAGCCACGGCCTAGCGGGAGGGACCTACGAGCAGTACTTC	CASSHGLAGGTYEQYF
13	TRBV2	NA	TRBJ2-7	TRBD1	TGTGCCACGTCCCGGGACAGAGCCTACGAGCAGTACTTC	CATSRDRAYEQYF
12	TRBV6-5	NA	TRBJ2-5	NA	TGTGCCAGCATGGGGGGTGGGGAGACCCAGTACTTC	CASMGGGETQYF
15	TRBV6-4	NA	TRBJ2-1	NA	TGTGCCAGCAGTCCCGGGACACAGGGGAGGAATGAGCAGTTCTTC	CASSPGTQGRNEQFF
15	TRBV2	NA	TRBJ2-7	TRBD2	TGTGCCAGCAGTGCCGAGCGGGAGGGATACTACGAGCAGTACTTC	CASSAEREGYYEQYF
16	TRBV7-9	NA	TRBJ2-2	TRBD2	TGTGCCAGCAGCACCGTAGCGGGAGAGTTCACCGGGGAGCTGTTTTTT	CASSTVAGEFTGELFF
15	TRBV19	NA	TRBJ1-4	TRBD1	TGTGCCAGTAGTCGTGGCAGGCCAGGGGGTGAAAAACTGTTTTTT	CASSRGRPGGEKLFF
14	TRBV9	NA	TRBJ2-5	NA	TGTGCCAGCAGCGTAGCGGGAGTCGCCGAGACCCAGTACTTC	CASSVAGVAETQYF
14	TRBV2	few	TRBJ2-5	NA	TGTGCCAGCAGTGCGGACACCAACCAAGAGACCCAGTACTTC	CASSADTNQETQYF
15	TRBV5-1	few	TRBJ2-1	TRBD2	TGCGCCAGCAGCTTGTGGACTAGCGGGAGCCATGAGCAGTTCTTC	CASSLWTSGSHEQFF
18	TRBV7-9	NA	TRBJ1-1	TRBD1	TGTGCCAGCAGCTCCCTCACCCGGGGACAGGGGATGAACACTGAAGCTTTCTTT	CASSSLTRGQGMNTEAFF
16	TRBV3-1/TRBV3-2	NA	TRBJ2-5	TRBD2	TGTGCCAGCAGCCAAGAGGGACTAGCGGGTCAAGAGACCCAGTACTTC	CASSQEGLAGQETQYF
18	TRBV6-1	NA	TRBJ1-2	NA	TGTGCCAGCAGTGAAGGACTTCCGGGGCAGGGGTATGTCTATGGCTACACCTTC	CASSEGLPGQGYVYGYTF
15	TRBV7-3	NA	TRBJ2-7	NA	TGTGCCAGCAGCTTAAATGGCGGGGCAAGCTACGAGCAGTACTTC	CASSLNGGASYEQYF
15	TRBV4-3	NA	TRBJ1-4	NA	TGCGCCAGCAGCCCCCAGGGCAAATCTAATGAAAAACTGTTTTTT	CASSPQGKSNEKLFF